The present T cell receptor (beta chain) was sequenced within a study of beta chain features in type 1 diabetes. A note on this clone: Its antigen remains unknown.

V was pared by 7 bases and J by 0 bases, with 10 bases between. Germline CDR1 MDHEN, CDR2 SYDVKM. The CDR3 runs 14 residues. Reverse transcribing all isolated RNA meant expressed TCRB transcripts were sequenced. The assay was immunoSEQ multiplex PCR, and TCRdb's table has in-frame clones only and misses some. The table records approximately 730,000 clones, 10% to 15% of them present only once. Study findings and constraints: There was a moderate but significant shortening of TCRB CDR3s in all four CD4+ subsets of Type 1 diabetes patients. Among type 1 diabetes patients, VDJ junctions had fewer insertions and more deletions.

What was sequenced was naive CD4+ T cells from blood. The V and J genes are TRBV28 and TRBJ1-5; the D is unclear. This TCR was recovered from a young man with type 1 diabetes. CDR3 loop: CASIVGLSNQPQHF. CDR3 DNA: TGTGCCAGCATAGTTGGTCTTAGCAATCAGCCCCAGCATTTT.